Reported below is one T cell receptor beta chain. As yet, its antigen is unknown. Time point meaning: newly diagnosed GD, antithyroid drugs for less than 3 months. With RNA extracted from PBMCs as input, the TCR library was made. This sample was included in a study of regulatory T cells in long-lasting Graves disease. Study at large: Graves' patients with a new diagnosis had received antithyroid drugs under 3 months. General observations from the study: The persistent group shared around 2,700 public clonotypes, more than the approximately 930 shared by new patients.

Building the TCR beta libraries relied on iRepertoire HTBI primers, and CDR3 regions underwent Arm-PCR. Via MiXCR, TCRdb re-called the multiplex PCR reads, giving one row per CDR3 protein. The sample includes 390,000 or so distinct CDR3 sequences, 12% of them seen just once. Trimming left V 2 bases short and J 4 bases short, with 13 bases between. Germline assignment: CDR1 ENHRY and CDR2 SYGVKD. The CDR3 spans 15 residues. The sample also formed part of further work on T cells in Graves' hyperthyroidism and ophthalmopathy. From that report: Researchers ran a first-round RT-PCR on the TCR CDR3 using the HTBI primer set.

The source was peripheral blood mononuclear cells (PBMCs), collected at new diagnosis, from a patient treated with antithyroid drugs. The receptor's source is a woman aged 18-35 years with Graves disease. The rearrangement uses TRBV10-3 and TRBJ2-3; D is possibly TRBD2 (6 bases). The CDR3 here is CAISEETRPPDTQYF. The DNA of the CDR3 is TGTGCCATCAGTGAGGAGACTAGACCCCCAGATACGCAGTATTTT.